This T cell receptor (beta chain) was sequenced during a study of PD-1 blockade in mismatch repair-deficient tumors. Study summary: All were previously treated, progressing patients with 11 to 13 mismatch repair-deficient cancer types.

The CDR3 sequence is 13 residues long. V dropped 5 bases and J dropped 2 bases, with 10 bases sitting between them. Germline assignment: CDR1 SEHNR and CDR2 FQNEAQ (reference sequence). Study results and caveats: After pembrolizumab, tumor-resident clones rose rapidly, then generally contracted before radiologic responses.

Mismatch repair deficiency was confirmed in all patients, by PCR or immunohistochemistry. A few pembrolizumab responders had their TCRs sequenced. With regard to this clone: Its antigen is as yet unknown.

Data came from immunoSEQ multiplex PCR; TCRdb stores just in-frame clones and leaves some out. This sample has approximately 80,000 clones, with more than 80% found just once. The sample here was peripheral blood, taken 44 weeks after starting pembrolizumab. This clonotype was obtained from an adult with mismatch repair-deficient cancer. This chain uses TRBV7-9 with TRBJ2-7; D uncertain. The CDR3 loop reads CASSTWKAYEQYF. The CDR3, as DNA: TGTGCCAGCAGCACCTGGAAAGCCTACGAGCAGTACTTC. The variable domain in full, with the rest retrieved from reference TRBV7-9 and TRBJ2-7, is DTGVSQNPRHKITKRGQNVTFRCDPISEHNRLYWYRQTLGQGPEFLTYFQNEAQLEKSRLLSDRFSAERPKGSFSTLEIQRTEQGDSAMYLCASSTWKAYEQYFGPGTRLTVT.